This T cell receptor (beta chain) was observed in a study of memory CD4+ T cells and cytomegalovirus serostatus. The V gene end was trimmed by 1 base and the J gene end by 7 bases; junction bases not matched to a gene: 4. The germline CDR1 and CDR2 sequences are SGHDT and YYEEEE. The CDR3 loop spans 15 amino acids. Profiled with immunoSEQ multiplex PCR; TCRdb holds only in-frame clones, not every one. The sample lists some 65,000 clones, around three quarters occurring once. The sort gate was single viable CD3+CD4+CD8-CD45RO+ cells for memory CD4+ T cells. This clone occurred once. Its antigen remains unidentified. The study, taken as a whole, reports: Each of 67 CMV-associated TCRbeta sequences occurred in one to five individuals. The CMV-associated TCR signature appears largely within the CD4+ memory repertoire. Median bootstrapped AUC for CMV status was around 0.95 originally, less than 0.93 US-trained.

The chain recombines TRBV5-6 with TRBJ2-1; 11 bases are a match to TRBD2. This clonotype was obtained from an adult in good health and CMV-seronegative. Some clones in this sample may be carry-over from other donors' samples. Sequencing was performed on memory CD4+ T cells from blood. For the CDR3, the DNA is TGTGCCAGCAGCTTGTTAGCGGGGGGGCCTAATGAGCAGTTCTTC. This gives the protein CASSLLAGGPNEQFF.